Below, 3 T cell receptor beta chains from the same sample are listed, as sequenced in a study of tumor-infiltrating lymphocytes in primary liver carcinoma. TCR beta cDNA came from about 500 ng total RNA, primed with a constant-region primer. Construction of TCR beta libraries relied on three successive nested multiplex PCR rounds employing slightly modified ARM-PCR. The first two PCR rounds used TRBV1-TRBV30 forward primers with a C-beta reverse primer, 9 to 10 cycles each. TCRdb called the multiplex PCR reads again in MiXCR, with one record for every CDR3 protein. The sample lists about 310,000 distinct CDR3 sequences; around three fifths were seen once. Researchers drew blood RNA from unsorted whole blood and extracted germline DNA as well. The sample was peripheral blood. The receptors derive from a woman aged 30 to 39 with primary liver carcinoma and hepatitis B virus infection.

About this clonotype: The junction shows a germline mismatch at one end, possibly a read error. The chain has TRBV4-2 and TRBJ2-7, with 7 bases fitting TRBD2. CDR1 and CDR2 (germline): LGHNA, YNFKEQ. This CDR3 has 16 amino acids. CDR3 sequence (DNA): TGTGCCAACAGCCAAGATCTGGGGAGGGGCTCCTACGAGCAGTACTTC. This translates into CANSQDLGRGSYEQYF.

This clonotype was seen repeatedly, ten times or more. The chain carries TRBV6-2 or TRBV6-3 and TRBJ1-5, with D perhaps matching TRBD1 (5 bases). The V and J ends lost 6 bases and 4 bases respectively, with 16 bases between them. CDR1 is MNHEY, CDR2 SVGEGT, per germline. The CDR3 is made up of 15 amino acids. CDR3 loop: CASSPRGRGNQPQHF. For the CDR3, the DNA is TGTGCCAGCAGCCCCCGAGGGAGGGGTAATCAGCCCCAGCATTTT.

With respect to this clonotype: A much larger clone differs from this one at a single base, so this may be a read error. V and J are TRBV11-2 and TRBJ2-4; D possibly corresponds to TRBD1 (6 bases). This CDR3 region has 16 residues. CDR1 SGHAT and CDR2 FQNNGV come from the germline V gene. In DNA, the CDR3 is TGTGCCAGCAGACAGACCCCCAGGGGTAGGATAAACGTTCAGTACTTC. This encodes CASRQTPRGRINVQYF.